This T cell receptor (beta chain) was sequenced in a study of T cells after posttransplantation cyclophosphamide. V was clipped by 5 bases and J by 2 bases, with 18 bases between them. The CDR3 runs 17 residues. The germline gives CDR1 SNHLY, CDR2 FYNNEI. Treatment was busulfan-fludarabine conditioning, a marrow graft, and cyclophosphamide on days +3 and +4. Generated by immunoSEQ multiplex PCR, the TCRdb table keeps only in-frame clones and is missing some. The sample comprises 7,000 to 9,000 clones, roughly 84% of which are singletons, and approximately 25% rests with the top ten. This TCR derives from a female patient in her thirties or forties who received an allogeneic stem cell transplant from an unrelated donor, was CMV-positive, and had no GVHD. Some T cells may possibly be graft donor cells. The chain uses TRBV2 and TRBJ2-2, with D possibly being TRBD1 (5 bases). Material: PBMCs, obtained after allogeneic stem cell transplant with posttransplant cyclophosphamide. Here the CDR3 reads CASSLLGPSINTGELFF. Here the CDR3 DNA reads TGTGCCAGCAGTTTGTTGGGGCCCTCGATAAACACCGGGGAGCTGTTTTTT.